Shown below are 2 T cell receptor beta chains from a single sample sequenced in a study of shared clonotypes between healthy human individuals. Profiling relied on immunoSEQ multiplex PCR, and the TCRdb table lists in-frame clones only, not all of them. The table records millions of clones, roughly nine tenths of them present only once. The sequenced sample was naive CD4+ T cells sorted from blood. Subset of the sample: CD45RA+ positively selected. The origin of the receptors is a man aged 18-30 years in good health.

The chain couples TRBV19 to TRBJ1-1, with D possibly TRBD1 on 5 matching bases. The ends were cut back, 7 bases at V and 0 bases at J, with 12 bases in the middle. The CDR3 sequence is 14 residues long. CDR1 and CDR2 from the germline V gene are LNHDA and SQIVND (reference sequence). The CDR3 spells CASTLGVMNTEAFF. The DNA of the CDR3 is TGTGCCAGTACCCTGGGGGTTATGAACACTGAAGCTTTCTTT.

The chain joins TRBV7-2 to TRBJ2-3; tentatively, D is TRBD2 (6 bases). Germline V CDR1 and CDR2: SGHTA, FQGNSA. The CDR3 contains 19 residues. V lost 5 bases and J lost 3, with 27 bases in between. The CDR3 DNA reads TGTGCCAGCAGCCCAGCTGGCGGGACTGGAAGCGGACCAACAGATACGCAGTATTTT. Protein product: CASSPAGGTGSGPTDTQYF.